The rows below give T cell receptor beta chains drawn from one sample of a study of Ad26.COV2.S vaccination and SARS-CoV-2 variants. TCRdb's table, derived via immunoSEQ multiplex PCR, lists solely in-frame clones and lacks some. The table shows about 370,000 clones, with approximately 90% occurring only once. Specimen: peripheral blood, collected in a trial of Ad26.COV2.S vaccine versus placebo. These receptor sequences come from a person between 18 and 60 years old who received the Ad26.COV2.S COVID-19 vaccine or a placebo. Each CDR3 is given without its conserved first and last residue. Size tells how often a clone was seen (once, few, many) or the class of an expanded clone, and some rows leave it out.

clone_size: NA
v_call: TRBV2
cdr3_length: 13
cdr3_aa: ASSWTSGGTGELF

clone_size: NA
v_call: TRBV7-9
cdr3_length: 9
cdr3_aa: ASSSQGGYT

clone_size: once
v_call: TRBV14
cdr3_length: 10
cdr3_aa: ASSHDGAEAF

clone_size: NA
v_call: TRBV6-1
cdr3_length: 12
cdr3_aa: ASSEGGTSEATF

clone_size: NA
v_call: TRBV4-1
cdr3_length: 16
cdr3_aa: ASSQARWEAVTTGELF

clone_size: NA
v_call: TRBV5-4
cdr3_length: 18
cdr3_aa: ASSSKGRGTGGMGNQPQH

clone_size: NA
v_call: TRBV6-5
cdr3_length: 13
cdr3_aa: ASSRRGPSGNTIY

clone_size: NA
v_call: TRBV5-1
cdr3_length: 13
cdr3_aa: ASSFRGRSTDTQY

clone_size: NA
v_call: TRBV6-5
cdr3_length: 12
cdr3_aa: ASTSSTSSYGYT

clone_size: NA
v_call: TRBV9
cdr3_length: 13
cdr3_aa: ASSLGGSGQETQY

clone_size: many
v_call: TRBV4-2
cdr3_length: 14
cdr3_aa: ASSQLASGESYEQY

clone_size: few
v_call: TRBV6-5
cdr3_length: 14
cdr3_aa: ASSYFPSGMNTEAF

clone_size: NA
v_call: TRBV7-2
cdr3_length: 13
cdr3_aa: ASSLGAGGNTEAF

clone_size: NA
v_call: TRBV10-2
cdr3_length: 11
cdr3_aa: ATGHATNEKLF

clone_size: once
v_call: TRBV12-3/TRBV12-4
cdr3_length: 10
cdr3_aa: ASSLGGGRAF

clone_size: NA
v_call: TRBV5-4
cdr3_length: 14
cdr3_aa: ASSADRRASTDTQY

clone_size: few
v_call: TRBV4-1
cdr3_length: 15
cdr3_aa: ASSQGRQGLRGNTIY

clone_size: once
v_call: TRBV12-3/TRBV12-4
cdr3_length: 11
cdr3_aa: ASSRGGNQPQH

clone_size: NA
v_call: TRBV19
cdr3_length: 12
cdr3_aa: ASSIPTQVYGYT

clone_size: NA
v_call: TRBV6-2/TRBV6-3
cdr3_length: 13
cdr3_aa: ASSQNSGGPTTQF

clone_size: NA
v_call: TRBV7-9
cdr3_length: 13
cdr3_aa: ASSPQGLAGFEQY

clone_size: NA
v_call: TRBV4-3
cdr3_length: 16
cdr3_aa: ASSQDPPTGGNTGELF

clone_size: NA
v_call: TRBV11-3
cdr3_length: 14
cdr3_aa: ASSLGTSESTDTQY

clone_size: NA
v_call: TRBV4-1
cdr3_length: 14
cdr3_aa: ASSRLGAGGKETQY

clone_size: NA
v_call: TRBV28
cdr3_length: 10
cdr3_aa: ASRRENQPQH

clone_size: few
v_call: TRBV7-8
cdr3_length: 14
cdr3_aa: ASSLVEGFEAGGYT

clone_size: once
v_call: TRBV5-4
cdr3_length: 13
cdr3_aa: ASRLTGSGANVLT

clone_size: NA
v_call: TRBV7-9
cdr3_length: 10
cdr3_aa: ASSFRGDEQY

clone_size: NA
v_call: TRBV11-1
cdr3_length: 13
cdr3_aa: ASSARDKNTGELF

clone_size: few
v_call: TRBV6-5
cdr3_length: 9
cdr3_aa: ASTSAHEQY

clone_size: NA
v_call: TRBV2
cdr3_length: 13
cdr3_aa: ASSEGRVTGNTIY

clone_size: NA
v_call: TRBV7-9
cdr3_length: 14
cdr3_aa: ASSLRRQISTDTQY

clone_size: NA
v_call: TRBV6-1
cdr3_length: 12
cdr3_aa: ASSETDSNQPQH

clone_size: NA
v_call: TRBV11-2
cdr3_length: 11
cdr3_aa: ASSLGWEQPQH

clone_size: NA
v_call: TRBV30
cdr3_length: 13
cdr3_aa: AWSRRGGSYNEQF

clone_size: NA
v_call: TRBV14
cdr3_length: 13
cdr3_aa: ASSLDLSSTDTQY

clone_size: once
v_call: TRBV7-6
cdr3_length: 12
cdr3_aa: ARHCGGAENEQF

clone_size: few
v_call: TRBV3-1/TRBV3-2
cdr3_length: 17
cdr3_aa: ASSQIPSWTSGEADTQY

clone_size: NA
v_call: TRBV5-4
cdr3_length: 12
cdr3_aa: ASSLGGGAMQQF

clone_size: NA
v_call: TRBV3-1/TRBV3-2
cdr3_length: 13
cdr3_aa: ASSLTSGLYNEQF

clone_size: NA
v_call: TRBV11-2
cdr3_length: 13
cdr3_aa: ASSLGGPATDTQY

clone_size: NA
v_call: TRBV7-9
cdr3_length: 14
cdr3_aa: ASSFSRDRGTRGYT

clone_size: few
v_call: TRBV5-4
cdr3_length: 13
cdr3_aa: ASSLGGGEYHEQY

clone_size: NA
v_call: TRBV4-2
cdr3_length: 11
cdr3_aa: ASSPSNTGELF

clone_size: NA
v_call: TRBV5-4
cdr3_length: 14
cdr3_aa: ASSLGQGATGTEAF

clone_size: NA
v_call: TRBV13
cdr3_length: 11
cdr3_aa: ASSYSRGSPLH